This TCR beta chain was found in a study of CD8 T cells in ankylosing spondylitis. Points from the study as a whole: A motif of 7 to 9 highly homologous TCR beta variants was seen as apparently characteristic of ankylosing spondylitis blood. Relatively rare in peripheral blood, disease-linked clones were also CD8+. Within matched ankylosing spondylitis synovial fluid, disease-linked clones were reportedly significantly enriched.

This clonotype showed up many times. Its target is unknown. V lost 8 bases and J lost 2, with 13 bases in between. Germline CDR1 reads KGHSH; CDR2 reads LQKENI. CDR3 length equals 14 residues. Using quantitative 5'-RACE with molecular barcodes, the authors made TCR beta libraries. TCRdb processed the 5' RACE reads anew with MiXCR; each CDR3 protein has one entry. The table has 750,000 to 850,000 distinct CDR3 sequences, about an eighth seen once. This chain connects TRBV18 to TRBJ1-5; no firm D call. The receptor comes from a male donor with ankylosing spondylitis. Sample: blood, either unsorted or a sorted T cell fraction (not recorded which). In DNA form, the CDR3 reads TGTGCCAGCAGCCCTTCGGTGGGCAATCAGCCCCAGCATTTT. It translates to CASSPSVGNQPQHF. The full variable domain, with the rest looked up from reference TRBV18 and TRBJ1-5, is NAGVMQNPRHLVRRRGQEARLRCSPMKGHSHVYWYRQLPEEGLKFMVYLQKENIIDESGMPKERFSAEFPKEGPSILRIQQVVRGDSAAYFCASSPSVGNQPQHFGDGTRLSIL.